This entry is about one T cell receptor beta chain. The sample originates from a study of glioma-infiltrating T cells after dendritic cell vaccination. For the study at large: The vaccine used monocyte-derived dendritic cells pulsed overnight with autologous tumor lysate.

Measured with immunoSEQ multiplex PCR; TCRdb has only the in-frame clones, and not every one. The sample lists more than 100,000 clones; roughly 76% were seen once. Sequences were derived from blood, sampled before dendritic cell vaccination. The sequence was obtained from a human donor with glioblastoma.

In DNA form, the CDR3 reads TGCAGCGTTGAACCCCTCGGGGAGAACACTGAAGCTTTCTTT. Translating gives CSVEPLGENTEAFF. This chain joins TRBV29-1 and TRBJ1-1; no firm D call. The ends were cut back, 2 bases at V and 1 base at J, with 11 bases in the middle. Per germline, CDR1 SQVTM and CDR2 ANQGSEA. This CDR3 is built from 14 residues.